The source of this T cell receptor beta chain is a study of blood T cell repertoires in COVID-19. About the research overall: Acute and convalescent COVID-19 specimens originated in the United States, Italy and Spain. The analysed material was cDNA or gDNA that came from T cells, B-cell-depleted T cells, or PBMCs.

In the source study's methods: Reference gene primers were amplified, and this amplification served to estimate nucleated cell counts. This table comes from immunoSEQ multiplex PCR, and its TCRdb copy is limited to in-frame clones, with some not included. The V and J calls and the clone size are those of that table, but D and trimming were determined from the DNA. The sample carries 300,000 to 400,000 clones, roughly 84% recorded once. The trim removed 2 bases at V and 1 base at J, leaving 6 bases unmatched. The CDR3 spans 17 residues. This clonotype was obtained from a man in his fifties or sixties with active or convalescent COVID-19. Sequencing used peripheral blood. The chain uses TRBV23-1 and TRBJ1-5; 9 bases map to TRBD1. TRBV23-1 is an ORF; its function is uncertain. The CDR3: CASSQLGTGRSNQPQHF. The CDR3 DNA reads as TGCGCCAGCAGTCAACTGGGGACAGGGAGAAGCAATCAGCCCCAGCATTTT.